Listed here are 29 T cell receptor beta chains from one sample, sequenced in a study of T cells in Graves' hyperthyroidism and ophthalmopathy. From RNA transcripts, TCR beta CDR3 regions were amplified. Researchers ran a first-round RT-PCR on the TCR CDR3 using the HTBI primer set. MiXCR, applied by TCRdb to the multiplex PCR reads, yields one record per CDR3 protein. The table shows approximately 640,000 distinct CDR3 sequences, with 45% occurring only once. Material: peripheral blood or thyroid tissue (not recorded which). These receptors were collected from an adult man with Graves' disease, either hyperthyroidism or ophthalmopathy (not recorded which).

The chain recombines TRBV4-1 with TRBJ1-5, with 7 bases fitting TRBD1. V shed 4 bases, J shed 0 bases, and the junction held 6 bases outside the gene matches. The CDR3 loop spans 16 amino acids. CDR1 and CDR2 from the germline V gene are MGHRA and YSYEKL. This CDR3 is CASSPQGLLSNQPQHF. CDR3 nucleotides: TGCGCCAGCAGCCCACAGGGGCTCCTTAGCAATCAGCCCCAGCATTTT.

CDR3 amino acids: CASGGIGNSPLHF. CDR3 coding DNA: TGTGCTAGTGGGGGCATCGGGAATTCACCCCTCCACTTT. The chain recombines TRBV12-5 with TRBJ1-6, with no clear D. This CDR3 spans 13 amino acids. Germline CDR1 is LGHNT and CDR2 is FRNRAP. The V and J ends lost 6 bases and 7 bases respectively, with 10 bases between them.

This clonotype came up a few times. The rearrangement joins TRBV19 to TRBJ2-7; D may correspond to TRBD1 or TRBD2 (5 bases each). V was cut by 8 bases and J by 12 bases, with 23 bases left in between. CDR3 length: 13 amino acids. From germline, CDR1 is LNHDA and CDR2 SQIVND (reference sequence). The CDR3, as DNA: TGTGCCAGTGGTGAGGGGCGCCGCAGTGACCGGTACTTC. Its protein is CASGEGRRSDRYF.

The J gene is TRBJ1-2, the V gene TRBV29-1, with D uncertain. This CDR3 contains 11 residues. Per germline, CDR1 SQVTM and CDR2 ANQGSEA. Between the trimmed V and J ends, which lost 8 bases and 0 bases, there was a span of 7 bases. The chain's CDR3 is CSFGANYGYTF. CDR3 DNA: TGCAGCTTTGGCGCTAACTATGGCTACACCTTC.

This clonotype showed up just a few times. The chain carries TRBV20-1 and TRBJ1-1; D remains ambiguous. The V end lost 3 bases, the J end lost 6 bases, and 8 bases lay between the germline ends. CDR1 is DFQATT and CDR2 is SNEGSKA in the germline V gene (reference sequence). The CDR3 extends over 11 amino acids. The CDR3 DNA reads TGCAGTGCTAGGGAGCATCCTGAAGCTTTCTTT. This encodes CSAREHPEAFF.

The chain joins TRBV5-6 to TRBJ1-1; TRBD1 is a possible D gene (5 bases). The CDR3 length is 14 residues. Germline V gene data show CDR1 as SGHDT and CDR2 as YYEEEE. Trimming left V 4 bases short and J 6 bases short, with 16 bases between. Here the CDR3 reads CASSTYGVGAEAFF. CDR3 bases: TGTGCCAGCAGCACTTACGGGGTAGGGGCTGAAGCTTTCTTT.

In regard to this clonotype: The junction does not match germline at one end; this may be a read error. The CDR3 DNA follows: TGTGCCAGCAGCTTGTCAGGGACTAGCCGATTC. This translates into CASSLSGTSRF. V and J are TRBV11-2 and TRBJ2-5; 9 bases match TRBD2. The CDR3 is 11 amino acids. Germline V gene data show CDR1 as SGHAT and CDR2 as FQNNGV. Based on the CDR3 plus reference TRBV11-2 and TRBJ2-5, the full variable domain is EAGVAQSPRYKIIEKRQSVAFWCNPISGHATLYWYQQILGQGPKLLIQFQNNGVVDDSQLPKDRFSAERLKGVDSTLKIQPAKLEDSAVYLCASSLSGTSRFGPGTRLLVL.

J is TRBJ1-2 and V is TRBV7-3, with TRBD1 identical over 7 bases. V was pared by 4 bases and J by 7 bases, with 12 bases of the junction left unmatched. The germline V gene has CDR1 SGHTA and CDR2 FQGTGA. The CDR3 is 15 amino acids. The CDR3 sequence is CASSSPRQGAAGYTF. Here the CDR3 DNA reads TGTGCCAGCAGCTCACCGAGACAGGGTGCGGCTGGCTACACCTTC.

DNA of the CDR3: TGTGCCAGCAGCTTATTCGACAGGCCGGACGAGCAGTACTTC. Translation: CASSLFDRPDEQYF. The V call is TRBV7-8, the J call TRBJ2-7, with D perhaps TRBD1 (6 bases). Between the trimmed V and J ends, which lost 2 bases and 5 bases, there was a span of 13 bases. This CDR3 region has 14 residues. Germline V gene lookup returns CDR1 SGHVS and CDR2 FQNEAQ. Drawing the rest from reference TRBV7-8 and TRBJ2-7, the complete variable domain is GAGVSQSPRYKVAKRGQDVALRCDPISGHVSLFWYQQALGQGPEFLTYFQNEAQLDKSGLPSDRFFAERPEGSVSTLKIQRTQQEDSAVYLCASSLFDRPDEQYFGPGTRLTVT.

V gene TRBV20-1 combines with J gene TRBJ1-5; maybe TRBD1 (5 bases). The germline V and J ends were trimmed by 6 bases and 4 bases, with 13 bases remaining between them. This CDR3 is 13 amino acids long. Looked up from germline, CDR1 is DFQATT and CDR2 is SNEGSKA (reference sequence). The CDR3 spells CSAQGVRNQPQHF. The CDR3 bases are TGCAGTGCCCAGGGTGTACGGAATCAGCCCCAGCATTTT.

Concerning this clonotype: The junction departs from germline at one end; a sequencing error may be responsible. This chain joins TRBV19 and TRBJ2-7, with a possible D match to TRBD1 (6 bases). Germline V lookup: CDR1 LNHDA, CDR2 SQIVND (reference sequence). The CDR3 spans 16 residues. CDR3 sequence (DNA): TGCGCCAGCAGCCACGTTCCAGGACAGAGCTCCTACGAGCAGTACTTC. It encodes CASSHVPGQSSYEQYF. The entire variable domain, with the rest obtained from reference TRBV19 and TRBJ2-7, is as follows: DGGITQSPKYLFRKEGQNVTLSCEQNLNHDAMYWYRQDPGQGLRLIYYSQIVNDFQKGDIAEGYSVSREKKESFPLTVTSAQKNPTAFYLCASSHVPGQSSYEQYFGPGTRLTVT.

This clonotype was recorded only once. This rearrangement joins TRBV10-3 to TRBJ1-6; possibly TRBD1 for D (5 bases). Trimming stripped 10 bases from V and 5 bases from J, with 12 bases between. Looked up from germline, CDR1 is ENHRY and CDR2 is SYGVKD. The CDR3 contains 13 residues. This CDR3 is CATWKGHNSPLHF. In DNA, the CDR3 is TGTGCCACCTGGAAGGGGCATAATTCACCCCTCCACTTT.

The chain joins TRBV2 to TRBJ1-1; a possible D gene is TRBD1 (5 bases). Trimming stripped 2 bases from V and 8 bases from J, with 12 bases between. Germline V gene lookup returns CDR1 SNHLY and CDR2 FYNNEI. This CDR3 is built from 13 residues. In DNA, the CDR3 is TGTGCCAGCAGTGAACTCGGGGCAGGGGAAGCTTTCTTT. This sequence encodes CASSELGAGEAFF.

This clonotype has only one observation. A much larger clone differs by one base, so this may be a read error. The rearrangement uses TRBV6-1 and TRBJ2-7; 8 bases map to TRBD1. CDR1 is MNHNS, CDR2 SASEGT, per germline. The CDR3 runs to 13 residues. V lost 6 bases and J lost 3; bases outside the gene matches: 4. DNA of the CDR3: TGTGCCAGCAGACCGGGACAGGTCTACGAGCAGTACTTC. This gives the protein CASRPGQVYEQYF.

The chain recombines TRBV9 with TRBJ1-1; 9 bases are a match to TRBD1. The CDR3 sequence is 16 residues long. V was pared by 2 bases and J by 5 bases, with 10 bases of the junction left unmatched. The germline V gene has CDR1 SGDLS and CDR2 YYNGEE. This CDR3 reads CASSVDRGTAGTEAFF. The DNA for the CDR3 is TGTGCCAGCAGCGTGGACAGGGGTACCGCGGGTACTGAAGCTTTCTTT.

A word on this clonotype: One end of the junction does not line up with germline, which may come from a read error. The V call is TRBV12-3 or TRBV12-4, the J call TRBJ1-2, with D hard to call. This CDR3 spans 12 amino acids. CDR3 coding DNA: TGTGCCGGCAGTTTGGGCAGCTATGGCTACACCTTC. Translation: CAGSLGSYGYTF.

The genes are TRBV20-1 and TRBJ2-5, with 9 nucleotides matching TRBD2. Losses at the gene ends were 6 bases for V and 1 base for J; bases not matched to a gene: 3. This CDR3 is 13 amino acids long. Germline CDR1 and CDR2: DFQATT and SNEGSKA (reference sequence). As DNA, the CDR3 is TGCAGTGCCACGACTAGCGGCCAAGAGACCCAGTACTTC. Protein: CSATTSGQETQYF.

The chain uses TRBV29-1 and TRBJ2-7; 10 positions agree with TRBD2. This CDR3 comprises 15 residues. V was clipped by 7 bases and J by 5 bases; unmatched bases: 14. Germline V gene data show CDR1 as SQVTM and CDR2 as ANQGSEA. The CDR3 reads CSAQGASGSINEQYF. The DNA of the CDR3 is TGCAGCGCCCAGGGGGCTAGCGGGAGTATCAACGAGCAGTACTTC.

This clonotype has only a few counts. The chain links TRBV11-3 to TRBJ1-5; 9 positions match TRBD1. Germline values: CDR1 SGHNT, CDR2 YENEEA. The ends lost 6 bases at V and 9 bases at J; junction bases unmatched: 12. The CDR3 is 15 amino acids. The CDR3 DNA is TGTGCCAGCAGTTTGGGAGGGACAGGGTCCTGGCCCCAGCATTTT. The encoded protein is CASSLGGTGSWPQHF. Combining the CDR3 with reference TRBV11-3 and TRBJ1-5 gives the whole variable domain EAGVVQSPRYKIIEKKQPVAFWCNPISGHNTLYWYLQNLGQGPELLIRYENEEAVDDSQLPKDRFSAERLKGVDSTLKIQPAELGDSAVYLCASSLGGTGSWPQHFGDGTRLSIL.

The rearrangement joins TRBV7-2 to TRBJ2-5; D is tentatively TRBD1 or TRBD2 (5 bases each). V lost 1 base and J 11 bases, leaving 17 bases between the germline ends. CDR1 is SGHTA and CDR2 is FQGNSA in the germline V gene. The CDR3 covers 14 residues. The CDR3 sequence is CASSLGQTTGEQYF. For the CDR3, the DNA is TGTGCCAGCAGCTTAGGACAGACCACCGGGGAGCAGTACTTC.

As regards this clonotype: At one boundary the junction diverges from the germline segment, which might be a read error. This sequence joins TRBV7-2 and TRBJ1-3; maybe TRBD1 (5 bases). The CDR3 length is 15 residues. The V gene's germline CDR1 is SGHTA and CDR2 FQGNSA. The CDR3 sequence: CASSLEGYSGNTVYF. In nucleotides, the CDR3 is TGTGCCAGCAGCTTAGAGGGGTACTCTGGAAACACCGTATATTTT.

The genes are TRBV11-1 and TRBJ2-5; TRBD1 aligns across 8 bases. The CDR3 spans 14 residues. V lost 3 bases, J lost 3 bases, and 3 bases stayed unmatched. CDR1 is SGHAT and CDR2 is FQDESV in the germline V gene (reference sequence). The CDR3 DNA is TGTGCCAGCAGCTTGACAGGGGTGGAAGAGACCCAGTACTTC. Translated, it gives CASSLTGVEETQYF.

The chain recombines TRBV7-2 with TRBJ1-2; 7 nucleotides line up with TRBD1. The CDR3 sequence is 14 residues long. Trimming took 4 bases from V and 6 from J; bases not matched to a gene: 8. In germline, CDR1 is SGHTA, CDR2 FQGNSA. DNA of the CDR3: TGTGCCAGCAGCTCAAAGACAGGGAAAGATGGCTACACCTTC. Encoded protein: CASSSKTGKDGYTF.

This clonotype was found many times. The chain recombines TRBV7-2 with TRBJ1-2; D possibly corresponds to TRBD1 (5 bases). This CDR3 is built from 15 residues. The germline V gene has CDR1 SGHTA and CDR2 FQGNSA. The germline V and J ends were trimmed by 5 bases and 8 bases, with 21 bases remaining between them. CDR3 residues: CASSRTGAGTGGYTF. CDR3 DNA: TGTGCCAGCAGCCGAACGGGAGCAGGGACGGGCGGCTACACCTTC. The full variable domain, rest sourced from reference TRBV7-2 and TRBJ1-2, is GAGVSQSPSNKVTEKGKDVELRCDPISGHTALYWYRQSLGQGLEFLIYFQGNSAPDKSGLPSDRFSAERTGGSVSTLTIQRTQQEDSAVYLCASSRTGAGTGGYTFGSGTRLTVV.

The CDR3, as DNA: TGCAGTGCTAGAGATTTCAGGGAAAACTCGTATGGCTACACCTTC. Translation gives CSARDFRENSYGYTF. The chain recombines TRBV20-1 with TRBJ1-2; possibly TRBD1 for D (5 bases). In germline, CDR1 is DFQATT, CDR2 SNEGSKA (reference sequence). This CDR3 is 15 amino acids long. V lost 0 bases and J 5 bases, leaving 16 bases between the germline ends.

The chain uses TRBV5-1 and TRBJ1-1, with 7 bases aligning to TRBD1. The CDR3 consists of 14 residues. Germline V gives CDR1 SGHRS, CDR2 YFSETQ. J gave up 4 bases and V 0 bases, and 3 bases lay outside the gene matches. The CDR3 reads CASSLEGALTEAFF. In DNA form, the CDR3 reads TGCGCCAGCAGCTTGGAGGGGGCCCTCACTGAAGCTTTCTTT. Together with reference TRBV5-1 and TRBJ1-1, the CDR3 gives the full variable domain: KAGVTQTPRYLIKTRGQQVTLSCSPISGHRSVSWYQQTPGQGLQFLFEYFSETQRNKGNFPGRFSGRQFSNSRSEMNVSTLELGDSALYLCASSLEGALTEAFFGQGTRLTVV.

The chain uses TRBV7-6 and TRBJ1-1, with D possibly TRBD1 on 5 matching bases. The CDR3 is 15 amino acids. CDR1 and CDR2 (germline): SGHVS, FNYEAQ. Trimming left V 0 bases short and J 1 base short, with 9 bases between. The CDR3 coding sequence is TGTGCCAGCAGCTTAGCCGGGACTAGGAACACTGAAGCTTTCTTT. It yields the protein CASSLAGTRNTEAFF.

The rearrangement links TRBV29-1 to TRBJ1-2, with TRBD1 matching 7 bases. V dropped 7 bases and J dropped 5; count of bases not matched to a gene: 4. The CDR3 runs 11 residues. The germline gives CDR1 SQVTM, CDR2 ANQGSEA. CDR3 nucleotides: TGCAGCGGGAAACAGGGGTATGGCTACACCTTC. Its protein is CSGKQGYGYTF.

This clonotype appeared many times. The chain recombines TRBV7-6 with TRBJ1-6; TRBD1 might be the D (5 bases). The CDR3 sequence is 17 residues long. Germline lookup yields CDR1 SGHVS and CDR2 FNYEAQ. Between the trimmed V and J ends, which lost 1 base and 10 bases, there was a span of 20 bases. CDR3 sequence (DNA): TGTGCCAGCAGCTTAGTAAGCGGAGGGGCAGGGACCTCACCCCTCCACTTT. This sequence encodes CASSLVSGGAGTSPLHF.